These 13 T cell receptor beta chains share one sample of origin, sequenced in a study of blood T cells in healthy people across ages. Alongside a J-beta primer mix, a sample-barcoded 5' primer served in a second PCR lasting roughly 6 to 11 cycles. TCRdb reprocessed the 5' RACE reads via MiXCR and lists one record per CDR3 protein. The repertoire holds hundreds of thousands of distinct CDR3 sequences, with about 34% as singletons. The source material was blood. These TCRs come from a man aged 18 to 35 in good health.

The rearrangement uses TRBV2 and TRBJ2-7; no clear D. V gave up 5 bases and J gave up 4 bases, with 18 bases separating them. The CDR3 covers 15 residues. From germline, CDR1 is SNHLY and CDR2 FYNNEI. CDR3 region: CASSYTRRGDYEQYF. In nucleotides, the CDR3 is TGTGCCAGCAGTTACACGCGGCGAGGTGATTACGAGCAGTACTTC.

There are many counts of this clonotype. The CDR3 spells CASSFGLAASGVNEQFF. The CDR3, as DNA: TGTGCCAGCAGTTTTGGGCTAGCGGCCTCCGGGGTCAATGAGCAGTTCTTC. The chain uses TRBV12-3 or TRBV12-4 and TRBJ2-1, with 7 bases that match TRBD2. The CDR3 totals 17 residues. Trimming cost V 3 bases and J 6 bases; bases outside gene matches: 14.

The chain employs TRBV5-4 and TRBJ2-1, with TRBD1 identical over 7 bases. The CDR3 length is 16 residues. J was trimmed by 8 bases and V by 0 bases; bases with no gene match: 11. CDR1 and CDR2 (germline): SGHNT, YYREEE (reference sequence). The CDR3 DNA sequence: TGTGCCAGCAGCTTGGAACTGGGACAGCGTCTCGATGAGCAGTTCTTC. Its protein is CASSLELGQRLDEQFF.

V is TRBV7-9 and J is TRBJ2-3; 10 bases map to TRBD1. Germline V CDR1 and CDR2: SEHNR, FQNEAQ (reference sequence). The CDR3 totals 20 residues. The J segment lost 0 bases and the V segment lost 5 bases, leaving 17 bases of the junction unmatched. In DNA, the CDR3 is TGTGCCAGCAGCGACCGAGTCCCGGGACAGGGGTCCTCTAGCACAGATACGCAGTATTTT. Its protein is CASSDRVPGQGSSSTDTQYF.

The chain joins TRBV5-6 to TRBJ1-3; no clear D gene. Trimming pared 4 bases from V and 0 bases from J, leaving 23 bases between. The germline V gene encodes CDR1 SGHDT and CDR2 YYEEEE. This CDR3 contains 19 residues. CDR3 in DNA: TGTGCCAGCAGCGCCCGGGGTCTGATAAATGTGAGCTCTGGAAACACCATATATTTT. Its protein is CASSARGLINVSSGNTIYF. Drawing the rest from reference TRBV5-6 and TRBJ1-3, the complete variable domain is DAGVTQSPTHLIKTRGQQVTLRCSPKSGHDTVSWYQQALGQGPQFIFQYYEEEERQRGNFPDRFSGHQFPNYSSELNVNALLLGDSALYLCASSARGLINVSSGNTIYFGEGSWLTVV.

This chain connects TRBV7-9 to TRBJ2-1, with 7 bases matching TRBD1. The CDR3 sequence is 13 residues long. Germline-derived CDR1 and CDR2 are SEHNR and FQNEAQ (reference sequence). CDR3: CAAAGGPYNEQFF. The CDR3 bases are TGTGCAGCGGCAGGGGGACCCTACAATGAGCAGTTCTTC.

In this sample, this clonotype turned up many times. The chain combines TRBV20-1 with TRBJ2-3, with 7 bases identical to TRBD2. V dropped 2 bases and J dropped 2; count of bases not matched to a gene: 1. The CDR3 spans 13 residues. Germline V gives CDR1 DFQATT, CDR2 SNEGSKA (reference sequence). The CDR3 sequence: CSARLADTDTQYF. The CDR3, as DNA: TGCAGTGCTAGACTAGCGGACACAGATACGCAGTATTTT.

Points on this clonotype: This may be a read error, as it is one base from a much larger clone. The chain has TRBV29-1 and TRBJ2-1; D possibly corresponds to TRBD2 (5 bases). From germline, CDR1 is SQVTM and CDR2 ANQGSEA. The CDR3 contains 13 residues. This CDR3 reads CSVGGLAGNELFF. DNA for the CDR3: TGCAGCGTTGGTGGGCTAGCCGGCAATGAGCTGTTCTTC.

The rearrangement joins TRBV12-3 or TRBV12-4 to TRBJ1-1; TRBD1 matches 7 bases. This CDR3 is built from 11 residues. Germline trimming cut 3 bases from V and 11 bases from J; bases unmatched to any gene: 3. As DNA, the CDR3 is TGTGCCAGCAGTTTCGACAGGGACGCTTTCTTT. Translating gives CASSFDRDAFF.

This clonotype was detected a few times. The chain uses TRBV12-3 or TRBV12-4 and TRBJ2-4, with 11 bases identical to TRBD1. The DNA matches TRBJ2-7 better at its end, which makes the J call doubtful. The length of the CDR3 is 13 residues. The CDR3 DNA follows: TGTGCCAGCAGGTCGGGACAGGGGGGCGAGCAGTACTTC. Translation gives CASRSGQGGEQYF.

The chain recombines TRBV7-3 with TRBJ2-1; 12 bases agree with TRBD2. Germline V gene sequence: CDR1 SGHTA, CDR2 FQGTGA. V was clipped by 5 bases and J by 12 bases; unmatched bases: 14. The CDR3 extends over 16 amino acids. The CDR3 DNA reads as TGTGCCAGCAGCCCAGGACTAGCGGGGACGTTTGAAGGGCAGTTCTTC. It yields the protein CASSPGLAGTFEGQFF.

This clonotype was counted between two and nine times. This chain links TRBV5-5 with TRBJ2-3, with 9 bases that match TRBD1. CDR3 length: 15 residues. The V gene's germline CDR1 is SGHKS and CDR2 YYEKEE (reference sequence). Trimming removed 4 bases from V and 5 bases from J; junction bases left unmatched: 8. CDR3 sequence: CASSATGGLGDTQYF. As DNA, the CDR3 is TGTGCCAGCAGCGCGACAGGGGGGCTGGGAGATACGCAGTATTTT.

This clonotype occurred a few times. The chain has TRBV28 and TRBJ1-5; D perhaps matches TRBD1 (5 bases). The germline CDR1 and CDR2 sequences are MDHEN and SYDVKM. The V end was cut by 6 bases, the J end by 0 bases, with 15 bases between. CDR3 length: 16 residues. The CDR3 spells CASSTWGPHSNQPQHF. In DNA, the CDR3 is TGTGCCAGCAGCACCTGGGGCCCCCATAGCAATCAGCCCCAGCATTTT.